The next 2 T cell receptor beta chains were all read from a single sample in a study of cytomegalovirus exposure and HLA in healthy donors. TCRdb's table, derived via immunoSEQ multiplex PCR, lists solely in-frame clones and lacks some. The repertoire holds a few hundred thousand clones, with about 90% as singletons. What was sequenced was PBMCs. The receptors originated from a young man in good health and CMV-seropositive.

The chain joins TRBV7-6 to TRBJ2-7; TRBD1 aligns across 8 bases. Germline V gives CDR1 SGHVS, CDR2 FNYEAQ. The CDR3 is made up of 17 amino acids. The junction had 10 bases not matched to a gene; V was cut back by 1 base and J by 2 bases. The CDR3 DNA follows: TGTGCCAGCAGCTTAGAGTTTGGGACAGGTTCCCCCTACGAGCAGTACTTC. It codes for CASSLEFGTGSPYEQYF.

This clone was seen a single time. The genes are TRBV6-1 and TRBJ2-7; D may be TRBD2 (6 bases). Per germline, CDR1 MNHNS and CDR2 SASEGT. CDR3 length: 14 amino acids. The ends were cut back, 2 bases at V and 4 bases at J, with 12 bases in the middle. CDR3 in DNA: TGTGCCAGCAGTGAATCCGGAGGGCCGTACGAGCAGTACTTC. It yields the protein CASSESGGPYEQYF.